This entry lists 14 T cell receptor beta chains sequenced from one sample in a study of cytomegalovirus exposure and HLA in healthy donors. The PCR used 60 Vbeta and 13 Jbeta primers. Repertoires were generated with immunoSEQ multiplex PCR, while TCRdb's copy carries only in-frame clones and drops some. The sample shows around 110,000 clones, around four fifths of them seen only once. Sequenced input: PBMCs. The source of these receptors is a man between 45 and 60 years old in good health and CMV-seronegative.

CDR3 loop: CASSARTATNEKLFF. CDR3 DNA: TGCGCCAGCAGCGCCCGGACAGCAACTAATGAAAAACTGTTTTTT. This chain links TRBV4-1 with TRBJ1-4, with D possibly being TRBD1 (6 bases). Per the germline V gene, CDR1 is MGHRA and CDR2 is YSYEKL. V lost 5 bases and J lost 0, with 10 bases in between. CDR3 length equals 15 residues.

The chain couples TRBV7-9 to TRBJ2-1; 9 nucleotides line up with TRBD1. Germline V gene data show CDR1 as SEHNR and CDR2 as FQNEAQ (reference sequence). V was pared by 7 bases and J by 6 bases, with 4 bases of the junction left unmatched. The CDR3 has 13 amino acids. CDR3 nucleotide sequence: TGTGCCAGCAAACAGGGGGCCGTCAATGAGCAGTTCTTC. The encoded protein is CASKQGAVNEQFF.

The V call is TRBV9, the J call TRBJ1-5; 7 positions match TRBD1. Germline values: CDR1 SGDLS, CDR2 YYNGEE. V lost 4 bases to trimming and J lost 2 bases; unmatched junction nucleotides: 6. The CDR3 sequence is 15 residues long. The CDR3 nucleotides are TGTGCCAGCAGCAAGGGGGCGTTACGCAATCAGCCCCAGCATTTT. It specifies CASSKGALRNQPQHF.

The V call is TRBV6-1, the J call TRBJ2-3, with 7 bases fitting TRBD1. V lost 6 bases to trimming and J lost 2 bases; unmatched junction nucleotides: 8. This CDR3 region has 15 residues. Germline CDR1 reads MNHNS; CDR2 reads SASEGT. CDR3 sequence: CASRDRVGITDTQYF. The CDR3 DNA reads TGTGCCAGCAGAGACAGGGTTGGCATCACAGATACGCAGTATTTT.

The chain joins TRBV7-6 to TRBJ1-1; no firm D call. The V end lost 1 base, the J end lost 0 bases, and 9 bases lay between the germline ends. The CDR3 has 15 amino acids. In germline, CDR1 is SGHVS, CDR2 FNYEAQ. In DNA form, the CDR3 reads TGTGCCAGCAGCTTAGAGGCAGACATGAACACTGAAGCTTTCTTT. Residues: CASSLEADMNTEAFF.

In regard to this clone: The same CDR3 arises from other DNA sequences in this sample as well. J is TRBJ2-3 and V is TRBV2, with a tentative D call TRBD1 (5 bases). The V end was cut by 3 bases, the J end by 4 bases, with 8 bases between. In germline, CDR1 is SNHLY, CDR2 FYNNEI. The CDR3 covers 13 residues. DNA of the CDR3: TGTGCCAGCAGTGATCAGGGCCCAGATACGCAGTATTTT. It codes for CASSDQGPDTQYF.

The rearrangement uses TRBV7-9 and TRBJ1-1, with 7 bases matching TRBD1. The V gene end was trimmed by 10 bases and the J gene end by 4 bases; junction bases not matched to a gene: 9. The CDR3 is 13 residues long. Germline V gene lookup returns CDR1 SEHNR and CDR2 FQNEAQ (reference sequence). CDR3 DNA sequence: TGTGCCACCAAGGGGGCCCCGGGCACTGAAGCTTTCTTT. The encoded protein is CATKGAPGTEAFF.

CDR3 in amino acids: CASSQVVYSEAFF. CDR3 coding DNA: TGCGCCAGCAGCCAAGTTGTCTACTCTGAAGCTTTCTTT. The rearrangement uses TRBV4-3 and TRBJ1-1; no clear D. V dropped 1 base and J dropped 6 bases, with 9 bases sitting between them. Germline CDR1 LGHNA, CDR2 YSLEER. The CDR3 loop spans 13 amino acids.

This clone was observed a single time. The same CDR3 can be traced to other DNA sequences in this sample. The chain couples TRBV6-5 to TRBJ1-4; D perhaps matches TRBD1 (5 bases). Per the germline V gene, CDR1 is MNHEY and CDR2 is SVGAGI. The length of the CDR3 is 13 residues. Trimming took 11 bases from V and 1 from J, leaving 11 bases between them. The CDR3 nucleotides read TGTGCCTGCCAAAGGGGAACTAATGAAAAACTGTTTTTT. As protein: CACQRGTNEKLFF.

V and J are TRBV7-9 and TRBJ2-1, with TRBD2 matching over 11 bases. This CDR3 comprises 15 residues. V gave up 5 bases and J gave up 9 bases; unmatched junction bases: 9. The germline V gene has CDR1 SEHNR and CDR2 FQNEAQ (reference sequence). DNA of the CDR3: TGTGCCAGCAGCCAAACTAGCGGGAGCCTTTCTGAGCAGTTCTTC. The encoded protein is CASSQTSGSLSEQFF.

The sample holds a few counts of this clone. The rearrangement joins TRBV7-2 to TRBJ1-1; D is possibly TRBD1 (5 bases). The CDR3 has 14 residues. CDR1 and CDR2 (germline): SGHTA, FQGNSA. The V gene lost 1 base and the J gene lost 1 base, with 7 bases spanning the gap. The CDR3 nucleotides are TGTGCCAGCAGCTTAGGCGGGGGGAACACTGAAGCTTTCTTT. This translates into CASSLGGGNTEAFF.

The V call is TRBV2, the J call TRBJ2-6; 8 bases are a match to TRBD1. Germline values: CDR1 SNHLY, CDR2 FYNNEI. The CDR3 consists of 16 residues. V was pared by 8 bases and J by 0 bases, with 6 bases of the junction left unmatched. The CDR3 coding sequence is TGTGCCAGCTCCAGGACAGGGACCTCTGGGGCCAACGTCCTGACTTTC. As protein: CASSRTGTSGANVLTF.

About this clone: The sample holds other DNA sequences that translate to the same CDR3. The V and J genes are TRBV7-2 and TRBJ1-4; no clear D gene. V shed 1 base and J shed 2 bases, with 8 bases lying between them. Germline V gene sequence: CDR1 SGHTA, CDR2 FQGNSA. This CDR3 is built from 15 residues. The CDR3 nucleotides read TGTGCCAGCAGCTTAGGCGGTACCACTAATGAAAAACTGTTTTTT. It translates to CASSLGGTTNEKLFF.

The rearrangement joins TRBV10-3 to TRBJ2-5; 11 bases line up with TRBD1. The trim removed 3 bases at V and 2 bases at J, leaving 11 bases unmatched. This CDR3 comprises 18 residues. The germline CDR1 and CDR2 sequences are ENHRY and SYGVKD. CDR3 in DNA: TGTGCCATCAGTGATTGGTCCGGGACAGGGGGGAGTCAAGAGACCCAGTACTTC. Protein product: CAISDWSGTGGSQETQYF.